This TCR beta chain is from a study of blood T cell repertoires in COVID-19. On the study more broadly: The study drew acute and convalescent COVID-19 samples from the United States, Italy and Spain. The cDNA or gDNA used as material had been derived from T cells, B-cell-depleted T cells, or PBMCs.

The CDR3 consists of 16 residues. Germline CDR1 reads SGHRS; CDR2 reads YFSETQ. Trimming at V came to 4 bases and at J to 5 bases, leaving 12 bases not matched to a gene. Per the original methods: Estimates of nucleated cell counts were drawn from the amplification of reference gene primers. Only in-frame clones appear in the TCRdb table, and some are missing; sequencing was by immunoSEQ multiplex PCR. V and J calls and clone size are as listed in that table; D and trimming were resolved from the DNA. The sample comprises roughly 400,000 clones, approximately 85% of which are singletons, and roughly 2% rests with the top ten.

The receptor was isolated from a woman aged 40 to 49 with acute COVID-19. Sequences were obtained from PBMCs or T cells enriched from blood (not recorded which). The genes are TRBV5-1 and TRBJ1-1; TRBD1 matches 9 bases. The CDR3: CASSPTGQGRGTEAFF. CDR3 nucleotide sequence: TGCGCCAGCAGCCCAACGGGACAGGGCCGGGGTACTGAAGCTTTCTTT.